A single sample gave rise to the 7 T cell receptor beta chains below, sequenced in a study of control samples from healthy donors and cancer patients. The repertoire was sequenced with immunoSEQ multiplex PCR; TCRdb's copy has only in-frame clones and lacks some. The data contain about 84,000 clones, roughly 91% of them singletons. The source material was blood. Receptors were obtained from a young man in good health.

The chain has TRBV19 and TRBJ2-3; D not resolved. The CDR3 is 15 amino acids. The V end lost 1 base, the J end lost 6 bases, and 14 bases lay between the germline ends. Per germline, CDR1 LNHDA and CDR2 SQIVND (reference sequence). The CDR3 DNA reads TGTGCCAGTAGTATAGGGCTAGTGAAGGGCGATACGCAGTATTTT. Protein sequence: CASSIGLVKGDTQYF.

CDR3 sequence: CASSPGQNYGYTF. As DNA, the CDR3 is TGTGCCAGCAGCCCGGGACAGAACTATGGCTACACCTTC. The chain is built from TRBV12-3 or TRBV12-4 and TRBJ1-2; 7 bases fit TRBD1. Unmatched junction bases numbered 3, after V lost 6 bases and J lost 2 bases. This CDR3 spans 13 amino acids.

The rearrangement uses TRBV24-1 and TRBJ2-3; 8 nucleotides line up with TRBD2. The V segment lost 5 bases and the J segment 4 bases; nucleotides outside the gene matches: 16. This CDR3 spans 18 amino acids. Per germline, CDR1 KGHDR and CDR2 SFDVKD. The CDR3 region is CATSAFGGGKHRADTQYF. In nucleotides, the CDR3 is TGTGCCACCAGTGCCTTCGGGGGGGGGAAACACAGGGCAGATACGCAGTATTTT.

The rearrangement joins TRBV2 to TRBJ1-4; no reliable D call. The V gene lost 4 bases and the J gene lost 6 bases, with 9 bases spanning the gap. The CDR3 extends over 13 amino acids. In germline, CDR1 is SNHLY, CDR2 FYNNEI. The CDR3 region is CASSGGRDEKLFF. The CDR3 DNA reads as TGTGCCAGCAGTGGCGGGAGAGATGAAAAACTGTTTTTT.

CDR3 amino acids: CATSSTGGLSYNEQFF. The CDR3, as DNA: TGTGCCACCAGCTCGACGGGCGGACTATCCTACAATGAGCAGTTCTTC. This rearrangement joins TRBV15 to TRBJ2-1; TRBD2 might be the D (6 bases). CDR3 length equals 16 residues. Germline values: CDR1 LNHNV, CDR2 YYDKDF (reference sequence). Between the trimmed V and J ends, which lost 5 bases and 1 base, there was a span of 15 bases.

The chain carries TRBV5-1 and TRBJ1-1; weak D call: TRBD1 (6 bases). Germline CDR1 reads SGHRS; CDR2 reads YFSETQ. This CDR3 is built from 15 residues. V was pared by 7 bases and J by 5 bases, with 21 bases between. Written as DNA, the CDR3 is TGCGCCAGCCGGGGGGCCGCCCGGGCTAGTACTGAAGCTTTCTTT. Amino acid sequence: CASRGAARASTEAFF.

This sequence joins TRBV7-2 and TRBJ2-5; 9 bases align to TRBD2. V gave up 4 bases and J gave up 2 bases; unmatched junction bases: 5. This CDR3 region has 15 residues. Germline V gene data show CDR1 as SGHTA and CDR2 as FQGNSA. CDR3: CASSWVRGGQETQYF. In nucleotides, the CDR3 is TGTGCCAGCAGCTGGGTGCGGGGGGGGCAAGAGACCCAGTACTTC.